The 21 T cell receptor beta chains below were found in one sample sequenced in a study of CD8+CD57+ T cells in acquired aplastic anemia. The use of genomic DNA as template underpinned the TCR beta VDJ and CDR3 profiling. TCRdb passed the reads through MiXCR, listing each CDR3 protein once. The table includes some 180,000 distinct CDR3 sequences, 55% to 65% detected once. Patients chosen for sequencing had CD8+CD57+ cells that had expanded, as shown by flow cytometry. The sequenced sample consisted of sorted CD4+, CD8+, or CD8+CD57+ T cells (not recorded which) from PBMCs. The source is a human donor with aplastic anemia.

This clonotype showed up just a few times. The V call is TRBV7-6, the J call TRBJ2-7, with 12 bases lining up with TRBD2. CDR3 length equals 15 residues. The germline gives CDR1 SGHVS, CDR2 FNYEAQ. V lost 5 bases to trimming and J lost 3 bases; unmatched junction nucleotides: 5. The CDR3 sequence is CASSPTSGGSYEQYF. The CDR3 nucleotides read TGTGCCAGCAGCCCGACTAGCGGGGGAAGCTACGAGCAGTACTTC.

This clonotype appeared a single time. This rearrangement joins TRBV11-3 to TRBJ2-7, with 7 bases aligning to TRBD1. J gave up 7 bases and V 9 bases, and 12 bases lay outside the gene matches. The germline V gene has CDR1 SGHNT and CDR2 YENEEA. The CDR3 contains 13 residues. The CDR3 DNA sequence: TGTGCCAGTACGGACAGGACAGGAGAAGAGCAGTACTTC. Encoded protein: CASTDRTGEEQYF.

The rearrangement links TRBV7-6 to TRBJ2-7; a possible D gene is TRBD2 (5 bases). CDR1 is SGHVS, CDR2 FNYEAQ, per germline. CDR3 length: 14 amino acids. V was shortened by 5 bases and J by 3 bases, with 14 bases between the two germline ends. The CDR3 sequence: CASSLNQRSYEQYF. CDR3 bases: TGTGCCAGCAGCCTAAATCAGCGGAGCTACGAGCAGTACTTC.

This clonotype was seen repeatedly, ten times or more. The genes are TRBV10-2 and TRBJ2-3; 7 bases fit TRBD2. This CDR3 is 13 amino acids long. Germline CDR1 is WSHSY and CDR2 is SAAADI. V shed 7 bases, J shed 6 bases, and the junction held 7 bases outside the gene matches. The CDR3 DNA reads TGCGCCAGCACCGAGGGGAGGGCGGATACGCAGTATTTT. Amino acids: CASTEGRADTQYF.

The CDR3 nucleotides are TGTGCCATCAGTGAGTCCCAAGGGGGCGATCAGCCCCAGCATTTT. Translation: CAISESQGGDQPQHF. The gene calls are TRBV10-3 and TRBJ1-5, with 7 positions matching TRBD1. CDR1 is ENHRY, CDR2 SYGVKD, per germline. Unmatched junction bases numbered 4, after V lost 0 bases and J lost 5 bases. The CDR3 consists of 15 residues.

The V and J genes are TRBV29-1 and TRBJ2-7; 10 bases line up with TRBD2. Germline CDR1 is SQVTM and CDR2 is ANQGSEA. CDR3 size: 15 residues. V lost 8 bases and J lost 3; bases outside the gene matches: 13. Written as DNA, the CDR3 is TGCAGCCCCCGACTCACAGCGGGAGGGGACTACGAGCAGTACTTC. It yields the protein CSPRLTAGGDYEQYF.

This clonotype was seen at least ten times. This chain uses TRBV4-1 with TRBJ1-5, with 10 bases aligning to TRBD1. With V trimmed by 5 bases and J by 6 bases, 10 bases remained unmatched. Germline V gene data show CDR1 as MGHRA and CDR2 as YSYEKL. This CDR3 has 16 residues. The CDR3 loop is CASSSRQGASVQPQHF. Here the CDR3 DNA reads TGCGCCAGCAGCTCCCGACAGGGGGCATCAGTTCAGCCCCAGCATTTT.

This chain joins TRBV19 and TRBJ2-7, with D unclear. This CDR3 has 14 residues. Germline CDR1 reads LNHDA; CDR2 reads SQIVND (reference sequence). Trimming removed 1 base from V and 3 bases from J, with 10 bases in between. The DNA of the CDR3 is TGTGCCAGTAGTATAGGGAGCCCAGACTACGAGCAGTACTTC. It yields the protein CASSIGSPDYEQYF.

This clonotype was counted only a few times. The chain carries TRBV2 and TRBJ2-2; TRBD1 is a possible D gene (6 bases). The length of the CDR3 is 13 residues. Germline V lookup: CDR1 SNHLY, CDR2 FYNNEI. V was shortened by 5 bases and J by 6 bases, with 10 bases between the two germline ends. CDR3 amino acids: CASSQDSPGELFF. CDR3 DNA sequence: TGTGCCAGCAGTCAGGACAGTCCCGGGGAGCTGTTTTTT.

There are many counts of this clonotype. This chain uses TRBV10-3 with TRBJ1-2; D is undetermined. The V end was cut by 0 bases, the J end by 8 bases, with 10 bases between. Germline-derived CDR1 and CDR2 are ENHRY and SYGVKD. The CDR3 length is 13 residues. The CDR3 region is CAISESTLSGYTF. In nucleotides, the CDR3 is TGTGCCATCAGTGAGTCCACCTTGTCCGGCTACACCTTC.

As regards this clonotype: The missing conserved phenylalanine or tryptophan at the end of this CDR3 makes a read error likely. The chain joins TRBV19 to TRBJ1-6; D might be TRBD1 (6 bases). Germline assignment: CDR1 LNHDA and CDR2 SQIVND (reference sequence). The CDR3 totals 16 residues. The CDR3 reads CASSIEAQGMNSPLHS. The CDR3 DNA sequence: TGTGCAAGTAGTATAGAAGCCCAGGGGATGAATTCACCCCTCCACTCT.

Ten or more counts support this clonotype. The rearrangement uses TRBV5-1 and TRBJ1-5; 8 positions match TRBD1. J lost 6 bases, V lost 4 bases, and 9 bases had no gene match. In germline, CDR1 is SGHRS, CDR2 YFSETQ. The CDR3 length is 15 residues. The CDR3 region has the DNA TGCGCCAGCAGCCCTAACCCCGGGACAGGTCAGCCCCAGCATTTT. It codes for CASSPNPGTGQPQHF.

This rearrangement joins TRBV5-5 to TRBJ2-6, with TRBD1 identical over 8 bases. The CDR3 runs 17 residues. In germline, CDR1 is SGHKS, CDR2 YYEKEE (reference sequence). V shed 5 bases, J shed 0 bases, and the junction held 7 bases outside the gene matches. CDR3 in amino acids: CASRFATGVSGANVLTF. As DNA, the CDR3 is TGTGCCAGCAGATTTGCGACAGGGGTCTCTGGGGCCAACGTCCTGACTTTC.

The chain uses TRBV6-6 and TRBJ1-1, with 10 nucleotides matching TRBD1. The ends lost 6 bases at V and 5 bases at J; junction bases unmatched: 6. The germline V gene has CDR1 MNHNY and CDR2 SVGAGI (reference sequence). The CDR3 has 14 amino acids. CDR3 sequence: CASRTGGLSTEAFF. The CDR3 DNA is TGTGCCAGCAGGACAGGGGGCCTATCTACTGAAGCTTTCTTT.

This sequence joins TRBV6-5 and TRBJ2-7; TRBD2 aligns across 8 bases. The CDR3 runs 14 residues. From germline, CDR1 is MNHEY and CDR2 SVGAGI. The V segment lost 3 bases and the J segment 6 bases; nucleotides outside the gene matches: 7. CDR3 nucleotide sequence: TGTGCCAGCAGTTATACGGGAGGGGGGCTCGAGCAGTACTTC. The encoded protein is CASSYTGGGLEQYF.

Comment on this clonotype: At one of its ends the junction is not consistent with the germline gene, which may arise from a read error. V usage is TRBV2 and J usage is TRBJ2-5, with a weak D call TRBD2 (6 bases). Per the germline V gene, CDR1 is SNHLY and CDR2 is FYNNEI. The CDR3 has 14 residues. CDR3 sequence reads: CVSSLNGLQETQYF. Here the CDR3 DNA reads TGTGTCAGCAGTTTAAACGGACTACAAGAGACCCAGTACTTC.

In its sample, this clonotype was seen once. The chain links TRBV12-3 or TRBV12-4 to TRBJ2-1, with D perhaps matching TRBD1 (5 bases). The CDR3 consists of 13 residues. Trimming removed 6 bases from V and 1 base from J, with 7 bases in between. The CDR3 nucleotides are TGTGCCAGCAGCCCAGGGTCCTACAATGAGCAGTTCTTC. Residues: CASSPGSYNEQFF.

The chain employs TRBV6-6 and TRBJ2-3; 7 bases match TRBD2. Trimming cost V 5 bases and J 4 bases; bases outside gene matches: 12. CDR3 length equals 16 residues. From germline, CDR1 is MNHNY and CDR2 SVGAGI (reference sequence). The CDR3 DNA follows: TGTGCCAGCAGTGCCGACCGGAGCGGGATCGCAGATACGCAGTATTTT. It yields the protein CASSADRSGIADTQYF.

Comment on this clonotype: A junction end diverges from the germline sequence, so it may reflect a read error. This sequence joins TRBV29-1 and TRBJ2-7, with 8 positions matching TRBD1. The CDR3 consists of 14 residues. Germline-derived CDR1 and CDR2 are SQVTM and ANQGSEA. The CDR3 is CSVKTGQATYKQYF. CDR3 coding DNA: TGCAGCGTAAAAACGGGACAGGCAACCTACAAGCAGTACTTC.

This clonotype was seen just once. The chain uses TRBV5-6 and TRBJ2-7; TRBD2 agrees at 7 bases. The CDR3 length is 14 residues. The V gene's germline CDR1 is SGHDT and CDR2 YYEEEE. The V segment lost 6 bases and the J segment 0 bases; nucleotides outside the gene matches: 6. CDR3 residues: CASNLAASSYEQYF. As DNA, the CDR3 is TGTGCCAGCAACCTAGCGGCAAGCTCCTACGAGCAGTACTTC.

The rearrangement joins TRBV7-3 to TRBJ2-7, with a tentative D call TRBD1 (5 bases). V was pared by 5 bases and J by 2 bases, with 10 bases between. This CDR3 is 13 amino acids long. CDR1 is SGHTA and CDR2 is FQGTGA in the germline V gene. The CDR3 nucleotides are TGTGCCAGCAGCCATGGACACCCCTACGAGCAGTACTTC. Encoded protein: CASSHGHPYEQYF.